The rows below give T cell receptor beta chains drawn from one sample of a study of PD-1 blockade in classical Hodgkin lymphoma. Sequencing used immunoSEQ multiplex PCR; TCRdb keeps in-frame clones, though not all of them. The sample lists about 64,000 clones; around nine tenths were seen once. Sequenced material: peripheral blood mononuclear cells (PBMCs), taken before the fourth cycle of nivolumab. The receptor source for this set is a human donor with classical Hodgkin lymphoma. Each CDR3 is given with its conserved first and last residue. Each record gives: clone size, V gene, D gene, J gene, CDR3 DNA, CDR3 protein. D genes are given only for firm matches. Clone size appears in some rows only: once, few, many, or a class for an expanded clone.

-	TRBV29-1	TRBD1	TRBJ2-1	TGCAGCGTTGTCAGGTTGGGACAGAGGTACAATGAGCAGTTCTTC	CSVVRLGQRYNEQFF
few	TRBV25-1	-	TRBJ1-2	TGTGCCAGCAGTGACAGGGTAGTCTATGGCTACACCTTC	CASSDRVVYGYTF
-	TRBV4-2	-	TRBJ2-1	TGTGCCAGCAGCGGGTCAGGTAGCTCCTACAATGAGCAGTTCTTC	CASSGSGSSYNEQFF
-	TRBV4-2	-	TRBJ1-2	TGTGCCAGCAGCCAAGGTACAGGGATGACTAACTATGGCTACACCTTC	CASSQGTGMTNYGYTF
-	TRBV4-1	-	TRBJ2-5	TGCGCCAGCAGCCCACGGACTGAATCGTACCAAGAGACCCAGTACTTC	CASSPRTESYQETQYF
-	TRBV11-2	-	TRBJ2-2	TGTGCCAGCAGCTTCCACGACGGAGCGTTGAGGGAGCTGTTTTTT	CASSFHDGALRELFF
once	TRBV5-1	TRBD2	TRBJ2-1	TGCGCCAGCAGTGCCGGGACTAGCGGGAGAAATGAGCAGTTCTTC	CASSAGTSGRNEQFF
-	TRBV27	TRBD2	TRBJ2-1	TGTGCCAGCAGTTTAGTCTGGACTAGCGTTGGTGAGCAGTTCTTC	CASSLVWTSVGEQFF
-	TRBV7-8	-	TRBJ2-5	TGTGCCAGCAGCTTAGCCCTCCTATTCGAGACCCAGTACTTC	CASSLALLFETQYF
-	TRBV2	-	TRBJ1-4	TGTGCCAGCAGGGCAGGGTATAGTGAAAAACTGTTTTTT	CASRAGYSEKLFF
once	TRBV19	TRBD2	TRBJ2-1	TGTGCCAGTAGTATTTGGGGGGGGAGCGGGACTAATGAGCAGTTCTTC	CASSIWGGSGTNEQFF
-	TRBV2	-	TRBJ2-7	TGTGCCAGCAGTGGCGGGGTTGGGTCCTACGAGCAGTACTTC	CASSGGVGSYEQYF
-	TRBV10-3	TRBD2	TRBJ2-7	TGTGCCATCAGTGGAGGACCCGCCCTAGCGGCCATCTACGAGCAGTACTTC	CAISGGPALAAIYEQYF
-	TRBV28	TRBD1	TRBJ1-2	TGTGCCAGCAGCCAGTCGGGACAGGGACTGAACGGCGATGGCTACACCTTC	CASSQSGQGLNGDGYTF
-	TRBV10-3	-	TRBJ1-6	TGTGCCATCAGTTTAGAGGGTGGGGAAAATTCACCCCTCCACTTT	CAISLEGGENSPLHF
-	TRBV7-7	TRBD2	TRBJ2-5	TGTGCCAGCAGCTCCGGGAGGACTGGCCAAGAGACCCAGTACTTC	CASSSGRTGQETQYF
few	TRBV6-5	-	TRBJ2-1	TGTGCCAGCAGTTTCCGACACGTAAACAATGAGCAGTTCTTC	CASSFRHVNNEQFF
-	TRBV2	TRBD2	TRBJ2-7	TGTGCCAGCAGTGAGAGCGGGAGGGAGTCCTACGAGCAGTACTTC	CASSESGRESYEQYF
-	TRBV5-6	-	TRBJ1-2	TGTGCCAGCAGCTTTATGTGGGGGGGTGACTATGGCTACACCTTC	CASSFMWGGDYGYTF
-	TRBV19	TRBD2	TRBJ2-5	TGTGCCAGTAGCCCGACTAGCGGGGTGATACAAGAGACCCAGTACTTC	CASSPTSGVIQETQYF
-	TRBV5-6	TRBD2	TRBJ2-1	TGTGCCAGCAGCCCGCCGGGACTAGGGGTATACAATGAGCAGTTCTTC	CASSPPGLGVYNEQFF
-	TRBV9	TRBD1	TRBJ1-3	TGTGCCAGCAGCGTAGGGGACAGGGCCTCTGGAAACACCATATATTTT	CASSVGDRASGNTIYF
-	TRBV28	-	TRBJ2-7	TGTGCCAGCCAGACCGCTCCGGACAGCTCCTACGAGCAGTACTTC	CASQTAPDSSYEQYF
medium-sized	TRBV5-1	-	TRBJ2-2	TGCGCCAGCAGCTTCGGGACCGTGAACACCGGGGAGCTGTTTTTT	CASSFGTVNTGELFF
-	TRBV11-2	-	TRBJ2-7	TGTGCCAGCAGCTTCCAGGGTAGCGACGAGCAGTACTTC	CASSFQGSDEQYF
-	TRBV7-9	TRBD1	TRBJ2-2	TGTGCCAGCAGCTCCCGGGACAGAAGGACCGGGGAGCTGTTTTTT	CASSSRDRRTGELFF
-	TRBV27	TRBD2	TRBJ2-1	TGTGCCAGCAGCTCCCTGACGCGAGCGGGAGTAAATGAGCAGTTCTTC	CASSSLTRAGVNEQFF
-	TRBV7-6	TRBD1	TRBJ2-1	TGTGCCAGCAGCTCCGGGACAGGCCTTCACGATGAGCAGTTCTTC	CASSSGTGLHDEQFF
-	TRBV27	-	TRBJ1-5	TGTGCCAGCAGGTCGGGACGAAATAGCAATCAGCCCCAGCATTTT	CASRSGRNSNQPQHF
-	TRBV7-9	-	TRBJ1-1	TGTGCCAGCAGCTTTGAGACATCGAACACTGAAGCTTTCTTT	CASSFETSNTEAFF
-	TRBV4-1	-	TRBJ2-7	TGCGCCAGCAGCCAAGATGAAGAGCAGTACTTC	CASSQDEEQYF
-	TRBV6-5	-	TRBJ1-5	TGTGCCAGCAGTCGCTCAACAGGGATCGGTCAGCCCCAGCATTTT	CASSRSTGIGQPQHF
-	TRBV10-1	TRBD2	TRBJ2-1	TGCGCCAGCAGTCCGGGAGGACATTACAATGAGCAGTTCTTC	CASSPGGHYNEQFF
-	TRBV27	TRBD2	TRBJ2-7	TGTGCCAGCAGCCTCACCCCCTCTAGCGGGGGGGCCTACGAGCAGTACTTC	CASSLTPSSGGAYEQYF
-	TRBV6-6	TRBD2	TRBJ2-7	TGTGCCAGCAGCCCGAAACTAGCGGACTACGAGCAGTACTTC	CASSPKLADYEQYF
-	TRBV5-5	-	TRBJ1-1	TGTGCCAGCAGCTCGAACACTGAAGCTTTCTTT	CASSSNTEAFF
-	TRBV5-4	TRBD2	TRBJ2-7	TGTGCCAGCAGCCAGGGACTAGCTTCCAACGAGCAGTACTTC	CASSQGLASNEQYF
-	TRBV19	-	TRBJ2-3	TGTGCCAGCGCGGCAAGAGTCCCCACAGATACGCAGTATTTT	CASAARVPTDTQYF